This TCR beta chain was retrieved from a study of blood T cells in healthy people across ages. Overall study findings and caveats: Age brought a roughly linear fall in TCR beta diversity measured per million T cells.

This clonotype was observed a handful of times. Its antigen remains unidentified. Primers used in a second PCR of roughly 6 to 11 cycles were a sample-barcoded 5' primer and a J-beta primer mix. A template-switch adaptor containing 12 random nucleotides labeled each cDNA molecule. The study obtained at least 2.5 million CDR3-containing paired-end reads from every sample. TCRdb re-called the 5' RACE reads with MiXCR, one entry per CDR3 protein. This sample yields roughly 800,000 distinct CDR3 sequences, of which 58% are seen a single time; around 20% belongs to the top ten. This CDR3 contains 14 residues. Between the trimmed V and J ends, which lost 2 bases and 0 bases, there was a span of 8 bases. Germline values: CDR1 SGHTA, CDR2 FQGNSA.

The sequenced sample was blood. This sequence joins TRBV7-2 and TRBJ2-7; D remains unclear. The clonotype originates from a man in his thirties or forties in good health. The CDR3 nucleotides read TGTGCCAGCAGCTTATTGTTATCCTCCTACGAGCAGTACTTC. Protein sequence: CASSLLLSSYEQYF.